This TCR beta chain comes out of a study of blood T cells in healthy people across ages. The trim removed 10 bases at V and 0 bases at J, leaving 8 bases unmatched. The CDR3 loop spans 15 amino acids. Germline loops: CDR1 ENHRY, CDR2 SYGVKD. Together with a sample-barcoded 5' primer, a J-beta primer mix was included in a second PCR lasting 7 to 11 cycles. TCRdb reprocessed the 5' RACE reads via MiXCR and lists one record per CDR3 protein. The data hold hundreds of thousands of distinct CDR3 sequences, with approximately 48% observed a single time. This clonotype originated in a man in his 60s in good health. V is TRBV10-3 and J is TRBJ2-1, with TRBD2 matching 8 bases. The sequenced material came from blood. This chain's CDR3 is CATGGAHTSYNEQFF. The CDR3 nucleotides read TGTGCCACCGGGGGGGCTCACACCTCCTACAATGAGCAGTTCTTC.